This T cell receptor beta chain was documented in a study of cytomegalovirus exposure and HLA in healthy donors. Study results and limitations: Altogether, 160 or so TCR beta chains were recorded as cytomegalovirus-associated. While the bulk of TCR sequences proved rare, some public TCRs turned up in many donors.

In regard to this clone: Its antigen is still unknown.

The data were produced by immunoSEQ multiplex PCR, yet TCRdb's version contains in-frame clones alone and is incomplete. This table has roughly 300,000 clones, 80% to 90% appearing once. The CDR3 is made up of 15 amino acids. The germline V gene has CDR1 SGHRS and CDR2 YFSETQ. The V and J ends lost 0 bases and 9 bases, in that order; junction bases with no gene match: 5. The clonotype originates from a woman aged 18-29 years in good health and CMV-seronegative. Sequencing was done on a sample of PBMCs. V and J are TRBV5-1 and TRBJ2-1; 11 bases agree with TRBD1. This CDR3 is CASSLAGQGGGEQFF. CDR3 DNA: TGCGCCAGCAGCTTGGCGGGACAGGGGGGAGGTGAGCAGTTCTTC. The full variable domain, rest sourced from reference TRBV5-1 and TRBJ2-1, is KAGVTQTPRYLIKTRGQQVTLSCSPISGHRSVSWYQQTPGQGLQFLFEYFSETQRNKGNFPGRFSGRQFSNSRSEMNVSTLELGDSALYLCASSLAGQGGGEQFFGPGTRLTVL.